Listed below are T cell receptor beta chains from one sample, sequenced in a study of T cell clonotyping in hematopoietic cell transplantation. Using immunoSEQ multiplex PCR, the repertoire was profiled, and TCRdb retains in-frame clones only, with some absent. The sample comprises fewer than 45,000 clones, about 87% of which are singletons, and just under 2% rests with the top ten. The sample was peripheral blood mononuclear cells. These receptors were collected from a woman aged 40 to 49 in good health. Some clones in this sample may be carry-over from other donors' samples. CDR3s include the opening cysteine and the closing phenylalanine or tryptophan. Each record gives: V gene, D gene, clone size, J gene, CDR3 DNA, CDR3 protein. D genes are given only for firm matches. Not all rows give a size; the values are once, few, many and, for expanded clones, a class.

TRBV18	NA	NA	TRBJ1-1	TGTGCCAGCTCACCCGCCCCCGGAGTGAACACTGAAGCTTTCTTT	CASSPAPGVNTEAFF
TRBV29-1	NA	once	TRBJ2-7	TGCAGCGCCGTGTCCCCAATCAGAGACTCCCTCGGCGAGCAGTACTTC	CSAVSPIRDSLGEQYF
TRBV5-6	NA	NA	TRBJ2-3	TGTGCCAGCAGCATGGACCAGACGCAGTATTTT	CASSMDQTQYF
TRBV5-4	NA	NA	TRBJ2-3	TGTGCCAGCAGCTTGGCAGGCAGAAGCACAGATACGCAGTATTTT	CASSLAGRSTDTQYF
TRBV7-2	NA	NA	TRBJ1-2	TGTGCCAGCAGATTCATCGAGACAGGCCTAGGCTACACCTTC	CASRFIETGLGYTF
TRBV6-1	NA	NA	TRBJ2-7	TGTGCCAGCAGCCCGAAGGGTGCGGGCGAGCAGTACTTC	CASSPKGAGEQYF
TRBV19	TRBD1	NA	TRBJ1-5	TGTGCCAGTAGGCTACAGGGGGCGGACGCGCCCCAGCATTTT	CASRLQGADAPQHF
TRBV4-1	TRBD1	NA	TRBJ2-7	TGCGCCAGCAGCCAAGTGGGAGCAGGGGGAACCTACGAGCAGTACTTC	CASSQVGAGGTYEQYF
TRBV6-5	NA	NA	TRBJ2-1	TGTGCCAGCAGGAAACTAGCAGCTGTTAATGAGCAGTTCTTC	CASRKLAAVNEQFF
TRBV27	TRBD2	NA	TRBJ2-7	TGTGCCAGCAGTTTAAGGGCCACTAGCGGGAGCGAACCTTACGAGCAGTACTTC	CASSLRATSGSEPYEQYF
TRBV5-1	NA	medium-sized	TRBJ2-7	TGCGCCAGCAGCTTGGGGTGGGACTTCGGGTACGAGCAGTACTTC	CASSLGWDFGYEQYF
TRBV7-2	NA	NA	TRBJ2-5	TGTGCCAGCACCGGCCTGGGCACACAAGAGACCCAGTACTTC	CASTGLGTQETQYF
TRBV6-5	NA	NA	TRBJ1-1	TGTGCCAGCAGTTACGGCCAGGGAGACACTGAAGCTTTCTTT	CASSYGQGDTEAFF
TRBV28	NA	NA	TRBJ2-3	TGTGCCAGCAGTTTCTCGGGGGGCACAGATACGCAGTATTTT	CASSFSGGTDTQYF
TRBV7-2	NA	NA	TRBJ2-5	TGTGCCAGCAGCACGACGTCCCAAGAGACCCAGTACTTC	CASSTTSQETQYF
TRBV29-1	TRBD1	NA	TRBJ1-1	TGCAGCGTCGCACAGGGGGCCGGTGAAGCTTTCTTT	CSVAQGAGEAFF
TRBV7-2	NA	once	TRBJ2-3	TGTGCCAGCAGCTTAGAGGGGCTAACTAGCACAGATACGCAGTATTTT	CASSLEGLTSTDTQYF
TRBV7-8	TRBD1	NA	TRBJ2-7	TGTGCCAGCAGCCACGGGGACAGCTACGAGCAGTACTTC	CASSHGDSYEQYF
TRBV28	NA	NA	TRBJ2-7	TGTGCCAGCAGATCGCCCGCGGGAGAGCAGTACTTC	CASRSPAGEQYF
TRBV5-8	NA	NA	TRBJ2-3	TGTGCCAGCAGCTTTATCGGGCTAGCGACTAGCACAGATACGCAGTATTTT	CASSFIGLATSTDTQYF
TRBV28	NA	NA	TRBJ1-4	TGTGCCAGCGGTCTCTCTGGGACTAATGAAAAACTGTTTTTT	CASGLSGTNEKLFF
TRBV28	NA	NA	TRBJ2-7	TGTGCCAGCAGTTCAGGGGACTCCTACGAGCAGTACTTC	CASSSGDSYEQYF
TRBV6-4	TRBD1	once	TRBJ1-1	TGTGCCAGCAGTGAAACAGGGGAAGAAGCTTTCTTT	CASSETGEEAFF
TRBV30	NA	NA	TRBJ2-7	TGTGCCTGGAGTGCAGGGGCCTACGAGCAGTACTTC	CAWSAGAYEQYF
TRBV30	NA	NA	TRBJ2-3	TGTGCCTGGAGGAGAGGGGGTTCAGATACGCAGTATTTT	CAWRRGGSDTQYF
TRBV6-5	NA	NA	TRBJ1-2	TGTGCCAGCATCCCCAGCAAGGGGCTGGGCTATGGCTACACCTTC	CASIPSKGLGYGYTF
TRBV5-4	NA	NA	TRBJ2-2	TGTGCCAGCAGCTTGGAGGGCTCCTCCCTTCGGGAGCTGTTTTTT	CASSLEGSSLRELFF
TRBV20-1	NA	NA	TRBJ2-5	TGCAGTGCTAACATTGGAGAGACCCAGTACTTC	CSANIGETQYF
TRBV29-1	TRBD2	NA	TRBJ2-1	TGCAGCGTTGATCTGGCGGGGGAGCGGGAGAGGAGTGGTACGTCCTACAATGAGCAGTTCTTC	CSVDLAGERERSGTSYNEQFF
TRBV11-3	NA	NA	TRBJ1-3	TGTGCCAGCAGCTTACAGGGACCTGGAAACACCATATATTTT	CASSLQGPGNTIYF
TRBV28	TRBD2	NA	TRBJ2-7	TGTGCCAGCAGTCTCCCGGGACTAGCGAACGAGCAGTACTTC	CASSLPGLANEQYF
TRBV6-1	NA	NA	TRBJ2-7	TGTGCCAGCAGTGATGGGGCAGGGAGCTCCTACGAGCAGTACTTC	CASSDGAGSSYEQYF